The rows below give T cell receptor beta chains drawn from one sample of a study of blood T cell repertoires in COVID-19. Measured with immunoSEQ multiplex PCR; TCRdb has only the in-frame clones, and not every one. There are 260,000 or so clones in the sample; 85% occur only once, and about 2.7% lies in the top ten. The sequenced sample consisted of PBMCs or T cells enriched from blood (not recorded which). Receptors were obtained from a woman between 50 and 59 years old who had recovered from COVID-19. CDR3s include the opening cysteine and the closing phenylalanine or tryptophan. Each record gives: V gene, D gene, clone size, J gene, CDR3 protein, CDR3 DNA. The D gene is left open where the match is weak. Size is stated for part of the rows, as once, few or many counts, or as a class when the clone is expanded.

V: TRBV6-5; D: NA; size: few; J: TRBJ1-6; CDR3: CASTPKGQGSPLHF; DNA: TGTGCCAGCACCCCCAAGGGGCAAGGATCACCCCTCCACTTT
V: TRBV7-9; D: NA; size: few; J: TRBJ2-3; CDR3: CASSPPPAAPITDTQYF; DNA: TGTGCCAGCAGCCCGCCCCCGGCAGCGCCGATCACAGATACGCAGTATTTT
V: TRBV19; D: TRBD1; size: NA; J: TRBJ2-1; CDR3: CASSIAQGAAYNEQFF; DNA: TGTGCCAGTAGTATAGCACAGGGGGCTGCCTACAATGAGCAGTTCTTC
V: TRBV25-1; D: TRBD2; size: NA; J: TRBJ2-1; CDR3: CASSDQGLAGGNEQFF; DNA: TGTGCCAGCAGTGATCAGGGGCTAGCGGGGGGCAATGAGCAGTTCTTC
V: TRBV5-1; D: TRBD1; size: NA; J: TRBJ2-2; CDR3: CASSLRDRGPGTGELFF; DNA: TGCGCCAGCAGCTTGCGGGACAGGGGGCCGGGCACCGGGGAGCTGTTTTTT
V: TRBV2; D: NA; size: NA; J: TRBJ2-3; CDR3: CASRETRARSTDTQYF; DNA: TGTGCCAGCAGAGAAACTAGGGCGAGAAGCACAGATACGCAGTATTTT
V: TRBV19; D: TRBD1; size: NA; J: TRBJ1-5; CDR3: CASSLSRDSNQPQHF; DNA: TGTGCCAGTAGCCTGAGTCGGGACAGTAATCAGCCCCAGCATTTT
V: TRBV27; D: TRBD2; size: NA; J: TRBJ2-7; CDR3: CASSFASGIGEQYF; DNA: TGTGCCAGCAGTTTCGCTAGCGGGATAGGCGAGCAGTACTTC
V: TRBV12-3/TRBV12-4; D: NA; size: NA; J: TRBJ1-6; CDR3: CASRRTGNSPLHF; DNA: TGTGCCAGCAGACGGACGGGAAATTCACCCCTCCACTTT
V: TRBV3-1/TRBV3-2; D: NA; size: NA; J: TRBJ2-7; CDR3: CASSRLDTSREQYF; DNA: TGTGCCAGCAGCCGTCTGGACACCTCGCGGGAGCAGTACTTC
V: TRBV18; D: NA; size: NA; J: TRBJ2-7; CDR3: CASSRPGQAYEQYF; DNA: TGTGCCAGCTCAAGACCGGGACAAGCCTACGAGCAGTACTTC
V: TRBV4-2; D: TRBD1; size: NA; J: TRBJ1-6; CDR3: CASSRKSGGSYNSPLHF; DNA: TGTGCCAGCAGCCGCAAATCAGGGGGCTCCTATAATTCACCCCTCCACTTT
V: TRBV7-2; D: NA; size: once; J: TRBJ2-3; CDR3: CASSLRPGDTQYF; DNA: TGTGCCAGCAGCTTAAGGCCGGGAGATACGCAGTATTTT
V: TRBV20-1; D: NA; size: NA; J: TRBJ2-1; CDR3: CSARGVGEFF; DNA: TGCAGTGCTAGAGGAGTAGGGGAGTTCTTC
V: TRBV28; D: NA; size: NA; J: TRBJ1-2; CDR3: CASSLSGYGYTF; DNA: TGTGCCAGCAGTTTATCAGGGTATGGCTACACCTTC
V: TRBV10-1; D: NA; size: NA; J: TRBJ2-5; CDR3: CASSGDLETQYF; DNA: TGCGCCAGCTCGGGGGATTTAGAGACCCAGTACTTC
V: TRBV30; D: NA; size: NA; J: TRBJ1-6; CDR3: CAWSVLGFRGDSPLHF; DNA: TGTGCCTGGAGTGTACTGGGTTTCAGGGGCGATTCACCCCTCCACTTT
V: TRBV19; D: TRBD1; size: NA; J: TRBJ1-4; CDR3: CASSMGQYNEKLFF; DNA: TGTGCCAGTAGTATGGGACAGTATAATGAAAAACTGTTTTTT
V: TRBV30; D: NA; size: few; J: TRBJ1-2; CDR3: CAWAHPGVDYGYTF; DNA: TGTGCCTGGGCCCACCCCGGGGTGGACTATGGCTACACCTTC
V: TRBV19; D: NA; size: NA; J: TRBJ1-6; CDR3: CASSITTRSPLHF; DNA: TGTGCCAGTAGTATAACCACGCGGTCACCCCTCCACTTT
V: TRBV18; D: TRBD2; size: NA; J: TRBJ2-5; CDR3: CASSPPGLAVQETQYF; DNA: TGTGCCAGCTCACCGCCGGGACTAGCGGTCCAAGAGACCCAGTACTTC
V: TRBV27; D: NA; size: NA; J: TRBJ1-2; CDR3: CASRAGGAFNYGYTF; DNA: TGTGCCAGCAGGGCGGGGGGGGCGTTTAACTATGGCTACACCTTC
V: TRBV5-5; D: TRBD1; size: NA; J: TRBJ1-5; CDR3: CASSLSRGVGDQPQHF; DNA: TGTGCCAGCAGCTTGAGCAGGGGGGTTGGGGATCAGCCCCAGCATTTT
V: TRBV28; D: TRBD2; size: NA; J: TRBJ2-3; CDR3: CASYARTSGGYTQYF; DNA: TGTGCCAGCTACGCGCGGACTAGCGGGGGGTATACGCAGTATTTT
V: TRBV5-1; D: NA; size: once; J: TRBJ1-2; CDR3: CASSEQGSNYGYTF; DNA: TGCGCCAGCAGCGAACAGGGTTCCAACTATGGCTACACCTTC
V: TRBV6-5; D: NA; size: NA; J: TRBJ1-1; CDR3: CASRGRRNTEAFF; DNA: TGTGCCAGCAGGGGGCGTAGGAACACTGAAGCTTTCTTT
V: TRBV27; D: TRBD2; size: NA; J: TRBJ2-7; CDR3: CASSFTSGGSYEQYF; DNA: TGTGCCAGCAGTTTTACTAGCGGGGGCTCCTACGAGCAGTACTTC
V: TRBV11-2; D: NA; size: NA; J: TRBJ1-4; CDR3: CASSPSPTTNEKLFF; DNA: TGTGCCAGCAGCCCATCACCTACAACTAATGAAAAACTGTTTTTT
V: TRBV5-7; D: TRBD1; size: NA; J: TRBJ1-2; CDR3: CASIVIPRPGGPINYGYTF; DNA: TGTGCCAGCATTGTAATACCAAGACCAGGGGGGCCTATTAACTATGGCTACACCTTC
V: TRBV12-3/TRBV12-4; D: NA; size: NA; J: TRBJ1-5; CDR3: CASSDSFYQPQHF; DNA: TGTGCCAGCAGTGACAGCTTCTATCAGCCCCAGCATTTT
V: TRBV6-2/TRBV6-3; D: TRBD1; size: few; J: TRBJ1-2; CDR3: CASSFPSQGDDYGYTF; DNA: TGTGCCAGCAGTTTCCCATCACAGGGGGACGACTATGGCTACACCTTC
V: TRBV5-6; D: NA; size: once; J: TRBJ1-3; CDR3: CASSLVRQENTIYF; DNA: TGTGCCAGCAGCTTGGTTAGGCAGGAAAACACCATATATTTT
V: TRBV5-8; D: TRBD1; size: few; J: TRBJ1-5; CDR3: CASSSGTGYQPQHF; DNA: TGTGCCAGCAGCTCCGGGACAGGGTATCAGCCCCAGCATTTT
V: TRBV2; D: NA; size: NA; J: TRBJ2-2; CDR3: CASTPSGLLNAGELFF; DNA: TGTGCCAGTACCCCGTCGGGACTCTTGAATGCCGGGGAGCTGTTTTTT
V: TRBV6-5; D: TRBD2; size: NA; J: TRBJ2-1; CDR3: CATSAGGPFNEQFF; DNA: TGTGCCACCTCAGCGGGGGGTCCTTTTAATGAGCAGTTCTTC
V: TRBV7-9; D: NA; size: NA; J: TRBJ1-1; CDR3: CASSLTAMNTEAFF; DNA: TGTGCCAGCAGCTTAACAGCTATGAACACTGAAGCTTTCTTT
V: TRBV21-1; D: NA; size: NA; J: TRBJ1-5; CDR3: CASSKGTERPSNQPQHF; DNA: TGTGCCAGCAGCAAGGGGACAGAACGCCCTAGCAATCAGCCCCAGCATTTT
V: TRBV9; D: NA; size: NA; J: TRBJ2-6; CDR3: CASSTHFRGGSSGANVLTF; DNA: TGTGCCAGCAGCACTCACTTCAGGGGTGGTAGCTCTGGGGCCAACGTCCTGACTTTC
V: TRBV27; D: NA; size: NA; J: TRBJ1-3; CDR3: CASRPLDSRGNTIYF; DNA: TGTGCCAGCAGACCTTTGGACAGTAGGGGAAACACCATATATTTT
V: TRBV2; D: TRBD1; size: NA; J: TRBJ1-2; CDR3: CASRKTGEGYGYTF; DNA: TGTGCCAGCAGGAAGACAGGGGAAGGCTATGGCTACACCTTC
V: TRBV19; D: NA; size: NA; J: TRBJ1-5; CDR3: CASKGYQTGSKSNQPQHF; DNA: TGTGCCAGTAAAGGCTACCAAACAGGGAGTAAAAGCAATCAGCCCCAGCATTTT
V: TRBV7-8; D: NA; size: NA; J: TRBJ1-2; CDR3: CASSPSRASDRGYTF; DNA: TGTGCCAGCAGCCCGAGCAGGGCCTCGGATCGTGGCTACACCTTC
V: TRBV28; D: TRBD1; size: once; J: TRBJ2-3; CDR3: CASSTGGLTDTQYF; DNA: TGTGCCAGCAGCACAGGGGGCCTGACAGATACGCAGTATTTT